This T cell receptor (beta chain) was sequenced in a study of shared clonotypes between healthy human individuals. V lost 0 bases and J lost 8, with 8 bases in between. The CDR3 is made up of 13 amino acids. The germline gives CDR1 SGHRS, CDR2 YFSETQ. Sequenced by immunoSEQ multiplex PCR; TCRdb stores in-frame clones only, minus some. Among about 980,000 clones listed, around 80% were seen once. This clonotype originated in a man between 18 and 35 years old in good health. The chain recombines TRBV5-1 with TRBJ1-4; TRBD1 is a possible D gene (6 bases). The sequencing input was memory CD4+ T cells sorted from blood. Subset noted: CD45RA-negative fraction. CDR3 residues: CASSLGQGEKLFF. CDR3 nucleotide sequence: TGCGCCAGCAGCTTGGGCCAGGGGGAAAAACTGTTTTTT.